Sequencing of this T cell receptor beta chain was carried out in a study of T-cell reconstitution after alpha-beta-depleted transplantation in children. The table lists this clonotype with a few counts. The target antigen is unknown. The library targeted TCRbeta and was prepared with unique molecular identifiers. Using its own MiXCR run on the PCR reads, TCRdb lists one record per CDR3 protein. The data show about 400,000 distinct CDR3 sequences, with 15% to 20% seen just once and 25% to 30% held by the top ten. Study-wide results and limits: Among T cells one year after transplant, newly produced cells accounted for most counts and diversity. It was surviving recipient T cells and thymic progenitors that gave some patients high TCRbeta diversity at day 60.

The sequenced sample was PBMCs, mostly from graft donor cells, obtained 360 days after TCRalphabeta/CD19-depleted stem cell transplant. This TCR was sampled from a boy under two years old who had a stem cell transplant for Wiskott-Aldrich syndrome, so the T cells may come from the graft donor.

The CDR3 here is CASSQEVIVEGPADYNEQFF. CDR3 DNA sequence: TGCGCCAGCAGCCAAGAGGTAATCGTTGAGGGGCCGGCTGACTACAATGAGCAGTTCTTC. V gene TRBV4-1 combines with J gene TRBJ2-1; D is perhaps TRBD1 or TRBD2 (5 bases each). The CDR3 is 20 amino acids. V dropped 0 bases and J dropped 3 bases, with 24 bases sitting between them. CDR1 and CDR2 from the germline V gene are MGHRA and YSYEKL.